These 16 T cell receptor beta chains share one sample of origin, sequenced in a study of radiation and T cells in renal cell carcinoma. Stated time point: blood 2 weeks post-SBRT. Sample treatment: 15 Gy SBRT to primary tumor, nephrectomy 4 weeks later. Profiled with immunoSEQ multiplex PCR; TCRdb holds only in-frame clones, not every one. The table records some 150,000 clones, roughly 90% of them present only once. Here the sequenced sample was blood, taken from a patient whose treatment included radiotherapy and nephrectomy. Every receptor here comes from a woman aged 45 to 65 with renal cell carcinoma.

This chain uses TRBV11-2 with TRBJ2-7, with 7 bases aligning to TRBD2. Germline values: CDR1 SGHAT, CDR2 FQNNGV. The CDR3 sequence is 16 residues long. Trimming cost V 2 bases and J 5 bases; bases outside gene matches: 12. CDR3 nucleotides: TGTGCCAGCAGCTTATCTAATCTAGGACTAGTGGACGAGCAGTACTTC. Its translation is CASSLSNLGLVDEQYF.

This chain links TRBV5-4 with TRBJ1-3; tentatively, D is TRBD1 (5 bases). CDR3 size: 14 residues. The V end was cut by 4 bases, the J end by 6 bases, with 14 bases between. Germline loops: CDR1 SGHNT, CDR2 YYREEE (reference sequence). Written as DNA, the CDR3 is TGTGCCAGCAGCCGGGGGGGAGACGAAAACACCATATATTTT. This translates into CASSRGGDENTIYF.

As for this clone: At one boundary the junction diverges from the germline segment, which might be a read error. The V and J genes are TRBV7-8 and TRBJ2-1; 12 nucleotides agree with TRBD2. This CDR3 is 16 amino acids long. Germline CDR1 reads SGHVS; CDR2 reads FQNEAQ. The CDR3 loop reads CASSPYGLAGYSEQFF. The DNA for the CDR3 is TGTGCCAGCAGCCCCTATGGACTAGCGGGATACAGTGAGCAGTTCTTC.

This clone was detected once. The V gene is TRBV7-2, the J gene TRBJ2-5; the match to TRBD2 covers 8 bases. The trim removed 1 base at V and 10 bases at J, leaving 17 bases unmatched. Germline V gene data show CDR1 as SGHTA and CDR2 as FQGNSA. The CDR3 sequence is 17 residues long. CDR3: CASSLGPVAGRSVDQYF. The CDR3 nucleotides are TGTGCCAGCAGCTTAGGTCCCGTAGCGGGGCGTTCGGTGGACCAGTACTTC.

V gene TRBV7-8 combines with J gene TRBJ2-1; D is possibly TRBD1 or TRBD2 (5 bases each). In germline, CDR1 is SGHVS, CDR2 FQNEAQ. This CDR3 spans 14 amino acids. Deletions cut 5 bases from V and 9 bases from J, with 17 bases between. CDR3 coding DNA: TGTGCCAGCAGCCCGAATCGGGGACGAAGTGAGCAGTTCTTC. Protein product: CASSPNRGRSEQFF.

CDR3 sequence reads: CASSAIRSDTQYF. The DNA of the CDR3 is TGTGCCAGCAGTGCTATCAGATCAGATACGCAGTATTTT. The chain uses TRBV6-1 and TRBJ2-3, with D hard to call. Germline lookup yields CDR1 MNHNS and CDR2 SASEGT. The ends were cut back, 4 bases at V and 4 bases at J, with 9 bases in the middle. This CDR3 comprises 13 residues.

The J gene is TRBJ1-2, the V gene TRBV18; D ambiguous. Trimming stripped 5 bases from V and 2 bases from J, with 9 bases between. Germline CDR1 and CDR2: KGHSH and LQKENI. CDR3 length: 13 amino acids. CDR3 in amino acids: CASSSSGNYGYTF. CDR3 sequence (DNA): TGTGCCAGCTCATCCTCGGGGAACTATGGCTACACCTTC.

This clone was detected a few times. The CDR3 DNA reads as TGTGCCAGCACCCAGACAGGGAGGGACAGCTTCCAGCATTTT. Translation gives CASTQTGRDSFQHF. The rearrangement joins TRBV6-1 to TRBJ1-5, with 7 nucleotides matching TRBD1. Germline V CDR1 and CDR2: MNHNS, SASEGT. The CDR3 is 14 residues long. V gave up 7 bases and J gave up 12 bases; unmatched junction bases: 15.

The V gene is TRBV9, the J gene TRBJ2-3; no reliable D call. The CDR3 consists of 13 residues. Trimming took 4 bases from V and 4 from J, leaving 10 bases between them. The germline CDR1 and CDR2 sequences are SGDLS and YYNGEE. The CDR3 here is CASSPQTSDTQYF. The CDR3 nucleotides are TGTGCCAGCAGCCCCCAGACCTCAGATACGCAGTATTTT.

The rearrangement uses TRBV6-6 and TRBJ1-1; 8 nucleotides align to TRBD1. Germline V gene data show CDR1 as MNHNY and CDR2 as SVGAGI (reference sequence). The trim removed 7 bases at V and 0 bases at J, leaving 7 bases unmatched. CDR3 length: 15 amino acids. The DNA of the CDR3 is TGTGCCAGCATACCAGGGGGCACGGTGAACACTGAAGCTTTCTTT. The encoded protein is CASIPGGTVNTEAFF.

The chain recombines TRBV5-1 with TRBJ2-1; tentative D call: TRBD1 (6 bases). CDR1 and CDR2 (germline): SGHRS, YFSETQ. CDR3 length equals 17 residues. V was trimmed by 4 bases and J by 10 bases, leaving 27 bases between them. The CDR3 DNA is TGCGCCAGCAGCCGTCGTCTGGACAGCTTAACTACAATCGAGCAGTTCTTC. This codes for CASSRRLDSLTTIEQFF.

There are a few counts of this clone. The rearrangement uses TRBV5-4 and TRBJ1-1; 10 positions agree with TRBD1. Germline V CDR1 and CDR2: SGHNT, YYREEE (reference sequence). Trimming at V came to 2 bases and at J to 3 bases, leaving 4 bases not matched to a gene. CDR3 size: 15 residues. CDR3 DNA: TGTGCCAGCAGCTTTTCCGGGACAGGGGACACTGAAGCTTTCTTT. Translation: CASSFSGTGDTEAFF.

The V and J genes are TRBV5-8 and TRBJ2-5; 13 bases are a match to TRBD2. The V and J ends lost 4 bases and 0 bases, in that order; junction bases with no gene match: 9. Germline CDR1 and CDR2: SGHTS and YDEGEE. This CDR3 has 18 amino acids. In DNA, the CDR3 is TGTGCCAGCAGCCATGTATTCGGGACTAGCGGGAACCAAGAGACCCAGTACTTC. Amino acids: CASSHVFGTSGNQETQYF.

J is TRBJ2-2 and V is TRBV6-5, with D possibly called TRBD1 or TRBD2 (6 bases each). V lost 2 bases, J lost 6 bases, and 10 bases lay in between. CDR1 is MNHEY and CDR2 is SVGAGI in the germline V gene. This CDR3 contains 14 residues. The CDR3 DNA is TGTGCCAGCAGTTACGTCGGGGGCGCCGGGGAGCTGTTTTTT. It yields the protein CASSYVGGAGELFF.

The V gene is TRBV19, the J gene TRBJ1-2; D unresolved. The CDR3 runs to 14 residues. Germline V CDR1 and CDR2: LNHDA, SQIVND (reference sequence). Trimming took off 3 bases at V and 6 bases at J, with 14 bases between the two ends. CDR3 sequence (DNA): TGTGCCAGTAGTATCGAGGGCAATCGGGATGGCTACACCTTC. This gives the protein CASSIEGNRDGYTF.

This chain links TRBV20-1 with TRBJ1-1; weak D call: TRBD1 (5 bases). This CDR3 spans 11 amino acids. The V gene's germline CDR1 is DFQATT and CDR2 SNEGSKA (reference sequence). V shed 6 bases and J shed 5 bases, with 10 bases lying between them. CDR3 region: CSASRETEAFF. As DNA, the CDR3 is TGCAGTGCCAGCAGGGAAACTGAAGCTTTCTTT.